This T cell receptor (beta chain) was found in a study of tumor and adjacent non-tumor tissue in lung cancer. Study-wide results and limits: Top 100 clones took a larger repertoire share in normal lung.

TCRbeta libraries were built with three rounds of nested PCR, modified from ARM-PCR. Each CDR3 protein is one row after TCRdb ran MiXCR on the multiplex PCR reads. The sample yields tens of thousands of distinct CDR3 sequences, roughly three fifths seen once. This sample's RNA came from whole unsorted tissue. Notes on this clonotype: Its antigen is as yet unknown. One end of the junction varies from germline; a read error may be responsible.

The specimen was lung tumor tissue. The source of this sequence is a middle-aged man with non-small cell lung cancer.

For the CDR3, the DNA is TGCGGCGTCGAACTTCTGGAGGGAGGGCAGAATGAGCAGTTCTTC. It translates to CGVELLEGGQNEQFF. This chain uses TRBV29-1 with TRBJ2-1, with TRBD2 matching 7 bases. The germline V gene has CDR1 SQVTM and CDR2 ANQGSEA. This CDR3 region has 15 residues.